This T cell receptor (beta chain) was identified during a study of vaccination and CD4 T cells after COVID-19. Cultured CD4+ T cells had their DNA profiled by the Oncomine TCR Beta short-read assay. Genomic DNA was drawn out of CD4+ T cells grown in culture. TCRdb fed the PCR reads into MiXCR, producing one record per CDR3 protein. Among around 15,000 distinct CDR3 sequences, over 50% were seen once, and the ten largest hold less than 15%. Treatment specified: approximately 9-day PBMC culture with coronavirus spike peptide pools or control peptides (ViraFEST assay). The length of the CDR3 is 16 residues. Per the germline V gene, CDR1 is SGHAT and CDR2 is FQNNGV. Germline trimming cut 5 bases from V and 2 bases from J; bases unmatched to any gene: 6. This clonotype was seen a handful of times. Its matching antigen is unknown.

This chain uses TRBV11-2 with TRBJ2-6; 7 bases are shared with TRBD2. The source is a human donor who had recovered from COVID-19. Sequencing used CD4+ T cells from blood, cultured in vitro. Here the CDR3 DNA reads TGTGCCAGCAGCCGGGGGGAGGTGGCTGGGGCCAACGTCCTGACTTTC. It specifies CASSRGEVAGANVLTF.